This T cell receptor (beta chain) was profiled in a study of cytomegalovirus exposure and HLA in healthy donors. Overall study results and limits: Investigators reported 150 to 200 TCR beta chains as tied to cytomegalovirus. Later work found that TCR association rates differed between HLA loci; DRB1 had the most and HLA-C the fewest. The majority of TCR sequences were rare, yet some public TCRs appeared in many donors.

This CDR3 has 15 amino acids. Deletions cut 5 bases from V and 6 bases from J, with 20 bases between. Germline CDR1 SGHNT, CDR2 YENEEA. The PCR ran on 60 Vbeta and 13 Jbeta primers. Sequenced by immunoSEQ multiplex PCR; TCRdb stores in-frame clones only, minus some. The table includes some 250,000 clones, around 80% detected once. Regarding this clone: What it recognizes is unknown.

This chain links TRBV11-3 with TRBJ2-7, with D possibly TRBD1 on 6 matching bases. Sequenced input: PBMCs. This receptor was obtained from a woman between 40 and 55 years old in good health and CMV-seropositive. CDR3 DNA: TGTGCCAGCAGCCCCCGAATAGGGGGAGTCAGCGAGCAGTACTTC. Translating it yields CASSPRIGGVSEQYF.